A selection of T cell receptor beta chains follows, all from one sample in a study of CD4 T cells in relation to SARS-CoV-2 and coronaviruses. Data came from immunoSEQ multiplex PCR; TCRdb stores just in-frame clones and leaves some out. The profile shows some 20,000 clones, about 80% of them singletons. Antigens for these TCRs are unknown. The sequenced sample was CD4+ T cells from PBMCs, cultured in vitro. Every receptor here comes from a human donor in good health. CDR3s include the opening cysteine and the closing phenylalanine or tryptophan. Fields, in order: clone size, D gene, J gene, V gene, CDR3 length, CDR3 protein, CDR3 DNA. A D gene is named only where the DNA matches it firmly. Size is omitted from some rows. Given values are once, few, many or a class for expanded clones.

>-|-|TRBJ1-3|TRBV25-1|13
CASSAGLGNTIYF
TGTGCCAGCAGTGCCGGGTTGGGAAACACCATATATTTT
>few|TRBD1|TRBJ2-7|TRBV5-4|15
CASSFGTGGSYEQYF
TGTGCCAGCAGCTTTGGGACAGGGGGCTCCTACGAGCAGTACTTC
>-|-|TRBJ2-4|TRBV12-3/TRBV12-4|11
CASSQKNIQYF
TGTGCCAGCAGTCAGAAAAACATTCAGTACTTC
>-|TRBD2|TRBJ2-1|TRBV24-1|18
CATSDLVGTSGSYNEQFF
TGTGCCACCAGTGATTTAGTAGGGACTAGCGGGAGCTACAATGAGCAGTTCTTC
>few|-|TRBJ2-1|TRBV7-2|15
CASSSGLSSYNEQFF
TGTGCCAGCAGCTCTGGCCTGAGCTCCTACAATGAGCAGTTCTTC
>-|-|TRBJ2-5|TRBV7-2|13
CASSARGGGTQYF
TGTGCCAGCAGCGCCAGGGGCGGTGGGACCCAGTACTTC
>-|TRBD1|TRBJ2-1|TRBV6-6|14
CASSYSQGDNEQFF
TGTGCCAGCAGTTACTCGCAGGGGGACAATGAGCAGTTCTTC
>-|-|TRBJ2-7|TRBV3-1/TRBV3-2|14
CASSRVEGAGEQYF
TGTGCCAGCAGCCGGGTCGAGGGCGCCGGGGAGCAGTACTTC
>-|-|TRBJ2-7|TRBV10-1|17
CASSGNSLGTGFYEQYF
TGCGCCAGCAGTGGGAATTCCCTCGGGACTGGATTCTACGAGCAGTACTTC
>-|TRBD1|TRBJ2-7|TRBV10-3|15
CAISEVWDRAYEQYF
TGTGCCATCAGTGAAGTCTGGGACAGGGCCTACGAGCAGTACTTC
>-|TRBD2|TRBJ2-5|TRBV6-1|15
CASSEMGTSGETQYF
TGTGCCAGCAGTGAAATGGGGACTAGCGGGGAGACCCAGTACTTC
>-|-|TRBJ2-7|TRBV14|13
CASSQVNLYEQYF
TGTGCCAGCAGCCAAGTGAACCTCTACGAGCAGTACTTC
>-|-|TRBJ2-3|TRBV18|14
CASSPRLITDTQYF
TGTGCCAGCTCACCCCGGCTGATCACAGATACGCAGTATTTT
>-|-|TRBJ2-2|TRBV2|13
CASTRTLGGELFF
TGTGCCAGCACCCGGACACTTGGAGGGGAGCTGTTTTTT
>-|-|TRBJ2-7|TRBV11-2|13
CASSLDSLSEQYF
TGTGCCAGCAGCTTGGACAGTCTCTCCGAGCAGTACTTC
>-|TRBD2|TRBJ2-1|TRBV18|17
CASSPPIAGNTYNEQFF
TGTGCCAGCTCACCACCGATAGCGGGAAATACCTACAATGAGCAGTTCTTC
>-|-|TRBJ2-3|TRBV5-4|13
CASSFHGEDTQYF
TGTGCCAGCAGCTTCCATGGGGAGGATACGCAGTATTTT
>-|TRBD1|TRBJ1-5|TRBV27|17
CASSSGGHSVSNQPQHF
TGTGCCAGCAGTTCAGGGGGACACTCGGTAAGCAATCAGCCCCAGCATTTT
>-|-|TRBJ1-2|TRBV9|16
CASSVEAGSLDYGYTF
TGTGCCAGCAGCGTAGAGGCAGGGAGCCTAGACTATGGCTACACCTTC
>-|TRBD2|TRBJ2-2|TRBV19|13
CASSGRDTGELFF
TGTGCCAGTAGCGGGAGGGACACCGGGGAGCTGTTTTTT
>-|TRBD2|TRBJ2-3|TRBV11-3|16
CASSRGLAEGTDTQYF
TGTGCCAGCAGCAGAGGACTAGCGGAGGGAACAGATACGCAGTATTTT
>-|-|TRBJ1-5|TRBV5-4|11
CASSLGQPQHF
TGTGCCAGCAGCCTCGGTCAGCCCCAGCATTTT
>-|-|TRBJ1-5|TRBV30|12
CAWNSGDQPQHF
TGTGCCTGGAATAGTGGGGATCAGCCCCAGCATTTT
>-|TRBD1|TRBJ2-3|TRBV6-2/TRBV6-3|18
CASSATGGTGLRTDTQYF
TGTGCCAGCAGTGCCACCGGCGGGACAGGCCTGAGGACAGATACGCAGTATTTT
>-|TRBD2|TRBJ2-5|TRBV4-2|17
CASSQEPPTSGIETQYF
TGTGCCAGCAGCCAAGAGCCCCCGACTAGCGGGATAGAGACCCAGTACTTC
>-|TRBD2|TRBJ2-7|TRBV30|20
CAWSVSATPRTGLAVYEQYF
TGTGCCTGGAGTGTTTCAGCAACGCCCCGTACGGGACTAGCGGTATACGAGCAGTACTTC
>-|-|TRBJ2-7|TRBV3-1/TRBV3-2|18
CASSQDRGVGARSYEQYF
TGTGCCAGCAGCCAAGATCGGGGTGTGGGGGCCAGGAGCTACGAGCAGTACTTC
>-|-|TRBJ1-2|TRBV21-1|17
CASSKPASEGDHYGYTF
TGTGCCAGCAGCAAACCTGCCTCGGAAGGGGATCACTATGGCTACACCTTC
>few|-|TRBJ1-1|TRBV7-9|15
CASSPQAATGTEAFF
TGTGCCAGCAGCCCCCAGGCCGCGACCGGCACTGAAGCTTTCTTT
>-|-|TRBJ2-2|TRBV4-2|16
CASSQEGGGGTGELFF
TGTGCCAGCAGCCAAGAAGGGGGAGGGGGGACCGGGGAGCTGTTTTTT
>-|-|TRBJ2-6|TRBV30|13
CAWSASGANVLTF
TGTGCCTGGAGTGCTTCTGGGGCCAACGTCCTGACTTTC
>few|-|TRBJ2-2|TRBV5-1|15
CASRGDGGATGELFF
TGCGCCAGCAGAGGGGACGGCGGTGCCACCGGGGAGCTGTTTTTT
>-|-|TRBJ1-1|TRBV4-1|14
CASSQASQEGKAFF
TGCGCCAGCAGCCAAGCGAGTCAGGAGGGGAAGGCTTTCTTT
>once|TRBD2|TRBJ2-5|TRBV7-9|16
CASSPAPGGPGETQYF
TGTGCCAGCAGCCCCGCCCCGGGAGGGCCCGGGGAGACCCAGTACTTC
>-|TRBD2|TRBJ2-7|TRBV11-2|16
CASSLGLAGTSYEQYF
TGTGCCAGCAGCTTAGGACTAGCGGGGACATCCTACGAGCAGTACTTC
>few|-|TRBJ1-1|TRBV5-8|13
CASSLEAYSEAFF
TGTGCCAGCAGCTTGGAGGCCTACTCTGAAGCTTTCTTT
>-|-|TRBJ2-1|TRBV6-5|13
CASYRDSYNEQFF
TGTGCCAGCTACAGGGATAGCTACAATGAGCAGTTCTTC
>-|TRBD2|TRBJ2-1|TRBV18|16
CASSPPSSGSYNEQFF
TGTGCCAGCTCACCACCGTCCAGCGGGAGCTACAATGAGCAGTTCTTC
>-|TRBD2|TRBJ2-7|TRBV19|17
CASSSLAGGPNTYEQYF
TGTGCCAGTAGTTCCTTAGCGGGAGGGCCTAACACCTACGAGCAGTACTTC
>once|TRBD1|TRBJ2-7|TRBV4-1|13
CASSQPGQYEQYF
TGCGCCAGCAGCCAACCGGGACAGTACGAGCAGTACTTC
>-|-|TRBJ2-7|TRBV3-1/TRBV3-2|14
CASSQGPGGREQYF
TGTGCCAGCAGCCAAGGTCCGGGGGGCCGCGAGCAGTACTTC
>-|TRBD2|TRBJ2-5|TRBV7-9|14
CASSSGGNQETQYF
TGTGCCAGCAGCTCCGGGGGGAACCAAGAGACCCAGTACTTC
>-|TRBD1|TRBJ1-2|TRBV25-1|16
CASSEIGTGARYGYTF
TGTGCCAGCAGTGAAATTGGGACAGGGGCCCGCTATGGCTACACCTTC
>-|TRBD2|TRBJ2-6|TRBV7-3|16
CASSLAGGGGANVLTF
TGTGCCAGCAGCTTAGCGGGAGGGGGAGGGGCCAACGTCCTGACTTTC
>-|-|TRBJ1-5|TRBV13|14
CASSLGQTNQPQHF
TGTGCCAGCAGCTTAGGCCAGACCAATCAGCCCCAGCATTTT
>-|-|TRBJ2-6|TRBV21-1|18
CASRKDGGSYSGANVLTF
TGTGCCAGCAGGAAGGACGGCGGTTCTTACTCTGGGGCCAACGTCCTGACTTTC
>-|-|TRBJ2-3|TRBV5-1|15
CASSLDRPSTDTQYF
TGCGCCAGCAGCTTGGATCGGCCGAGCACAGATACGCAGTATTTT
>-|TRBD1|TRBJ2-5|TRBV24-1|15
CATSESTGYQETQYF
TGTGCCACCAGTGAATCGACAGGGTACCAAGAGACCCAGTACTTC
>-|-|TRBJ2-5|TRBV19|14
CASRPGPTKETQYF
TGTGCCAGTAGGCCGGGACCAACTAAAGAGACCCAGTACTTC
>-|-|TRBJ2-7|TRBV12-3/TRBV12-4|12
CASSFFAYEQYF
TGTGCCAGCAGTTTTTTCGCTTACGAGCAGTACTTC
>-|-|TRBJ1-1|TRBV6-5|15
CASRPGADTNTEAFF
TGTGCCAGCAGGCCAGGGGCCGATACGAACACTGAAGCTTTCTTT
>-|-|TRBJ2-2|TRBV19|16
CASSVRRGLSTGELFF
TGTGCCAGTAGTGTCAGGAGGGGGCTGAGCACCGGGGAGCTGTTTTTT
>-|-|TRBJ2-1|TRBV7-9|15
CASSSLGGGRNEQFF
TGTGCCAGCAGCTCCCTCGGGGGCGGGCGCAATGAGCAGTTCTTC
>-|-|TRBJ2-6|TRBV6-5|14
CASSYRSGANVLTF
TGTGCCAGCAGTTACCGCTCTGGGGCCAACGTCCTGACTTTC
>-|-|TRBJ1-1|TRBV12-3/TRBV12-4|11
CASSSYTEAFF
TGTGCCAGCAGCAGTTACACTGAAGCTTTCTTT
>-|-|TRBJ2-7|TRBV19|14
CASSIGGHTYEQYF
TGTGCCAGTAGTATCGGGGGGCATACCTACGAGCAGTACTTC
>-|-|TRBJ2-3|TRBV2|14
CASRWDDSTDTQYF
TGTGCCAGCAGATGGGACGATAGCACAGATACGCAGTATTTT
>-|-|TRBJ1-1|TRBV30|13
CAWSFGGNTEAFF
TGTGCCTGGAGTTTCGGGGGGAACACTGAAGCTTTCTTT
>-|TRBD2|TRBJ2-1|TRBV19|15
CASKPAGGPGGEQFF
TGTGCCAGTAAACCAGCGGGAGGGCCGGGCGGTGAGCAGTTCTTC